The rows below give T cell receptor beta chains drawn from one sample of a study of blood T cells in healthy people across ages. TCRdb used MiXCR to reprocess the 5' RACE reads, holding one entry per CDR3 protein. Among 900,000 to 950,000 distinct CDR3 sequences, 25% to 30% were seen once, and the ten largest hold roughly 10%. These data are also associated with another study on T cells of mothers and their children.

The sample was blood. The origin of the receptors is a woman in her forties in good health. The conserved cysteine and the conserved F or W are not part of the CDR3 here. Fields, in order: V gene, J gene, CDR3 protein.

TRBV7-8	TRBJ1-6	ASSLPGSSPLH
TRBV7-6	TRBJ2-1	ASSFSLRAGGYNEQF
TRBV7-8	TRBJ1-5	ASSPLGRDQPQH
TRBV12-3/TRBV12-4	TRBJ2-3	ASSARRGRTDTQY
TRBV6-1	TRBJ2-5	ASRNRGQETQY
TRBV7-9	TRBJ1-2	ASSLAGRDRDGYT
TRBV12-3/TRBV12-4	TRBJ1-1	ASSLMSLVGAF
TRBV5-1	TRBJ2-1	ASSPYRDSQESEQF
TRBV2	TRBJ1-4	ASTRDRLEKLF
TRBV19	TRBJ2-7	ASSMVGLAGYEQY
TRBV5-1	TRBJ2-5	ASSLAGTSGGLSREY
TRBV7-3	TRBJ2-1	ASSLVPGDNEQF
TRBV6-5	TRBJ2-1	ASSGQYNEQF
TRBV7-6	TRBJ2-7	ASSPGTTDFYEQY